These 21 T cell receptor beta chains were sequenced from one sample in a study of OX40 agonist ivuxolimab in advanced cancers. This table comes from immunoSEQ multiplex PCR, and its TCRdb copy is limited to in-frame clones, with some not included. The sample holds about 47,000 clones, around four fifths seen once. Sequencing used CD4+ or CD8+ T cells sorted from blood, obtained in a trial of the OX40 agonist ivuxolimab. Receptor source: an adult with an advanced solid tumor such as melanoma, head and neck, liver or kidney cancer.

V is TRBV30 and J is TRBJ1-2; TRBD1 might be the D (5 bases). The CDR3 runs 14 residues. V lost 8 bases, J lost 5 bases, and 21 bases lay in between. CDR1 is GTSNPN, CDR2 SVGIG, per germline (reference sequence). CDR3 in DNA: TGTGCCAGCACCCCGACGGGGGATCCTTATGGCTACACCTTC. As protein: CASTPTGDPYGYTF.

Concerning this clone: Other nucleotide sequences from this sample produce the same CDR3. The J gene is TRBJ1-1, the V gene TRBV6-5; possibly TRBD1 for D (5 bases). The CDR3 runs to 13 residues. V was shortened by 6 bases and J by 4 bases, with 12 bases between the two germline ends. CDR1 and CDR2 (germline): MNHEY, SVGAGI. The CDR3 spells CASSPREGTEAFF. In DNA, the CDR3 is TGTGCCAGCAGCCCCAGGGAGGGCACTGAAGCTTTCTTT.

The V and J genes are TRBV6-5 and TRBJ2-1; D is unresolved. Trimming removed 2 bases at V and 7 bases at J, with 9 bases between. The germline V gene has CDR1 MNHEY and CDR2 SVGAGI. This CDR3 spans 13 amino acids. The CDR3 loop reads CASSYGVSNEQFF. DNA of the CDR3: TGTGCCAGCAGTTACGGAGTTAGTAATGAGCAGTTCTTC.

J is TRBJ1-1 and V is TRBV2, with a possible D match to TRBD1 (5 bases). Germline lookup yields CDR1 SNHLY and CDR2 FYNNEI. The CDR3 is 14 residues long. The ends were cut back, 9 bases at V and 0 bases at J, with 14 bases in the middle. CDR3 protein: CASSSRDLNTEAFF. CDR3 coding DNA: TGTGCCAGTTCATCCCGGGACTTGAACACTGAAGCTTTCTTT.

The V gene is TRBV4-1, the J gene TRBJ2-1; a possible D gene is TRBD2 (7 bases). V dropped 0 bases and J dropped 15 bases, with 18 bases sitting between them. This CDR3 is built from 14 residues. The germline V gene has CDR1 MGHRA and CDR2 YSYEKL. This CDR3 is CASSQEGGGGATFF. The CDR3 region has the DNA TGCGCCAGCAGCCAAGAGGGCGGTGGGGGGGCGACGTTCTTC.

The V and J genes are TRBV27 and TRBJ2-3; TRBD2 might be the D (5 bases). This CDR3 has 14 residues. CDR1 is MNHEY, CDR2 SMNVEV, per germline (reference sequence). The germline V and J ends were trimmed by 4 bases and 3 bases, with 11 bases remaining between them. Here the CDR3 reads CASSSLLETDTQYF. The DNA for the CDR3 is TGTGCCAGCAGTTCACTACTAGAGACAGATACGCAGTATTTT.

The chain recombines TRBV4-2 with TRBJ2-7; D remains ambiguous. Per the germline V gene, CDR1 is LGHNA and CDR2 is YNFKEQ. V was cut by 4 bases and J by 3 bases, with 19 bases left in between. The CDR3 is made up of 16 amino acids. The CDR3 bases are TGTGCCAGCAGCCCCCCCACATCGGAGACCTACTACGAGCAGTACTTC. Residues: CASSPPTSETYYEQYF.

The chain has TRBV5-1 and TRBJ2-1, with D perhaps TRBD2 (5 bases). The germline gives CDR1 SGHRS, CDR2 YFSETQ. With 6 bases removed from V and 0 bases from J, the gap between germline ends came to 10 bases. CDR3 length: 14 amino acids. In nucleotides, the CDR3 is TGCGCCAGCACTGAAGGGAGCTCCTACAATGAGCAGTTCTTC. Translating gives CASTEGSSYNEQFF. Supplemented by reference TRBV5-1 and TRBJ2-1, the full variable domain reads KAGVTQTPRYLIKTRGQQVTLSCSPISGHRSVSWYQQTPGQGLQFLFEYFSETQRNKGNFPGRFSGRQFSNSRSEMNVSTLELGDSALYLCASTEGSSYNEQFFGPGTRLTVL.

J is TRBJ2-5 and V is TRBV28; 12 bases fit TRBD2. Germline CDR1 and CDR2: MDHEN and SYDVKM. CDR3 length equals 17 residues. Trimming took 6 bases from V and 2 from J; bases not matched to a gene: 10. The CDR3 sequence is CASRPGTSGFLQETQYF. DNA of the CDR3: TGTGCCAGCAGACCCGGGACTAGCGGGTTTCTACAAGAGACCCAGTACTTC. Variable domain in full (rest from reference TRBV28 and TRBJ2-5): DVKVTQSSRYLVKRTGEKVFLECVQDMDHENMFWYRQDPGLGLRLIYFSYDVKMKEKGDIPEGYSVSREKKERFSLILESASTNQTSMYLCASRPGTSGFLQETQYFGPGTRLLVL.

This clone has more than one count but fewer than ten. The rearrangement uses TRBV7-8 and TRBJ1-4; the D is unclear. Per germline, CDR1 SGHVS and CDR2 FQNEAQ. Trimming cost V 4 bases and J 4 bases, with 4 bases left between them. The CDR3 has 12 amino acids. CDR3 coding DNA: TGTGCCAGCAGCTCCGGTAATGAAAAACTGTTTTTT. Encoded protein: CASSSGNEKLFF.

The V call is TRBV4-1, the J call TRBJ1-4; D is uncertain. Germline CDR1 and CDR2: MGHRA and YSYEKL. The CDR3 spans 16 residues. Trimming removed 4 bases from V and 8 bases from J, with 20 bases in between. CDR3 sequence (DNA): TGCGCCAGCAGCCCCGGACTATTCCCGGAAGGGGAAAAACTGTTTTTT. Translating gives CASSPGLFPEGEKLFF.

This clone has just a few counts. This chain joins TRBV5-4 and TRBJ1-2, with D unresolved. The V and J ends lost 4 bases and 8 bases respectively, with 12 bases between them. This CDR3 is 12 amino acids long. Per the germline V gene, CDR1 is SGHNT and CDR2 is YYREEE (reference sequence). The CDR3 bases are TGTGCCAGCAGCCTGAATCGGGGAGGCTACACCTTC. This gives the protein CASSLNRGGYTF.

The chain links TRBV30 to TRBJ2-7; possibly TRBD2 for D (5 bases). Germline V gene data show CDR1 as GTSNPN and CDR2 as SVGIG (reference sequence). The ends were cut back, 3 bases at V and 2 bases at J, with 8 bases in the middle. The CDR3 runs to 12 residues. The CDR3 loop is CAWSERAYEQYF. CDR3 in DNA: TGTGCCTGGAGCGAGAGGGCCTACGAGCAGTACTTC.

This clone was counted between two and nine times. The rearrangement uses TRBV9 and TRBJ2-7; TRBD2 is a possible D gene (5 bases). Germline assignment: CDR1 SGDLS and CDR2 YYNGEE. Trimming left V 3 bases short and J 7 bases short, with 14 bases between. The CDR3 contains 13 residues. The CDR3 bases are TGTGCCAGCAGCGGAGGGCGAGCGTTGGAGCAGTACTTC. Its protein product is CASSGGRALEQYF.

V usage is TRBV27 and J usage is TRBJ2-7; D is tentatively TRBD1 or TRBD2 (7 bases each). Per the germline V gene, CDR1 is MNHEY and CDR2 is SMNVEV (reference sequence). The CDR3 is 15 residues long. V was clipped by 4 bases and J by 3 bases, with 16 bases between them. CDR3 DNA: TGTGCCAGCAGTTCTTTCAGGGGGGGAGGCTACGAGCAGTACTTC. Translation gives CASSSFRGGGYEQYF.

The J gene is TRBJ1-1, the V gene TRBV7-9; possible D gene TRBD1, 6 bases. V was clipped by 5 bases and J by 4 bases, with 17 bases between them. CDR1 and CDR2 from the germline V gene are SEHNR and FQNEAQ (reference sequence). This CDR3 comprises 15 residues. The CDR3 region is CASSAYIGGATEAFF. Written as DNA, the CDR3 is TGTGCCAGCAGCGCATATATAGGGGGTGCCACTGAAGCTTTCTTT.

The chain is built from TRBV11-2 and TRBJ2-7; 7 bases agree with TRBD1. The germline gives CDR1 SGHAT, CDR2 FQNNGV. There are 12 residues in the CDR3. Trimming took 9 bases from V and 6 from J; bases not matched to a gene: 8. This CDR3 is CARDRPRTEQYF. CDR3 in DNA: TGTGCCAGGGACAGGCCTCGAACCGAGCAGTACTTC. The full variable domain, in which reference TRBV11-2 and TRBJ2-7 provide the parts outside the CDR3, is EAGVAQSPRYKIIEKRQSVAFWCNPISGHATLYWYQQILGQGPKLLIQFQNNGVVDDSQLPKDRFSAERLKGVDSTLKIQPAKLEDSAVYLCARDRPRTEQYFGPGTRLTVT.

This chain links TRBV19 with TRBJ2-5, with a weak D call TRBD2 (7 bases). The CDR3 spans 14 residues. Germline V CDR1 and CDR2: LNHDA, SQIVND (reference sequence). Trimming removed 3 bases from V and 4 bases from J, with 12 bases in between. The DNA for the CDR3 is TGTGCCAGTAGTATTAACGGGGGGCTAGAGACCCAGTACTTC. It is translated as CASSINGGLETQYF.

The chain carries TRBV9 and TRBJ1-6, with D unclear. Per the germline V gene, CDR1 is SGDLS and CDR2 is YYNGEE. The CDR3 covers 13 residues. Trimming stripped 9 bases from V and 0 bases from J, with 7 bases between. CDR3 bases: TGTGCCACCGGAAGCTCCTATAATTCACCCCTCCACTTT. Its protein is CATGSSYNSPLHF.

The chain links TRBV9 to TRBJ2-2, with D hard to call. Germline V gives CDR1 SGDLS, CDR2 YYNGEE. V was clipped by 3 bases and J by 3 bases, with 9 bases between them. The CDR3 is made up of 14 amino acids. The CDR3 spells CASSAEVDTGELFF. CDR3 in DNA: TGTGCCAGCAGCGCAGAGGTGGACACCGGGGAGCTGTTTTTT.

The chain combines TRBV5-1 with TRBJ1-2, with D tentatively TRBD1 (6 bases). The ends were cut back, 2 bases at V and 7 bases at J, with 18 bases in the middle. Germline CDR1 and CDR2: SGHRS and YFSETQ. CDR3 length: 15 residues. In DNA, the CDR3 is TGCGCCAGCAGCTTAACAGGGTTCAATTGGGGTGGCTACACCTTC. It yields the protein CASSLTGFNWGGYTF.